The sample holds one count of the clone carrying this T cell receptor beta chain. This entry belongs to a study of blood T cell repertoires in COVID-19. The overall study: Italy, Spain and the United States were the sources of the convalescent and acute COVID-19 samples. T cells, B-cell-depleted T cells, or PBMCs supplied cDNA or gDNA.

The ends lost 5 bases at V and 4 bases at J; junction bases unmatched: 7. The CDR3 extends over 14 amino acids. CDR1 and CDR2 (germline): GTSNPN, SVGIG (reference sequence). In the authors' workflow: Cell counts per sample came from amplifying reference gene primers. Clones were read by immunoSEQ multiplex PCR, and TCRdb kept only the in-frame ones, dropping some. The V and J calls and the clone size are those of that table, but D and trimming were determined from the DNA. The sample records 150,000 to 200,000 clones, 88% being singletons. This chain joins TRBV30 and TRBJ1-1, with 10 bases that match TRBD1. The sample was peripheral blood. This TCR derives from a man aged 35 to 55 with active or convalescent COVID-19. The CDR3 sequence: CAWAPGQGFTEAFF. CDR3 DNA sequence: TGTGCCTGGGCTCCGGGACAGGGGTTCACTGAAGCTTTCTTT.